This T cell receptor (beta chain) was recorded in a study of tumor-infiltrating lymphocytes in primary liver carcinoma. As for the study in general: The five patients, who were men and women, ranged in age from 30 to 69 years. Sequenced samples came back with roughly 3.5 to 7.13 million productive TCRbeta reads, and the counts looked alike across tissue types. Study findings and constraints: Blood trailed tumors significantly in top-250-clone fraction (p = 0.039).

From around 530 ng of total RNA, TCR beta-specific cDNA was reverse-transcribed using a constant-region primer. A slightly modified ARM-PCR protocol with three nested multiplex PCR rounds produced these TCR beta libraries. TRBV1-TRBV30 forward and Cbeta reverse primers drove the first two roughly 10-cycle rounds. TCRdb processed the multiplex PCR reads anew with MiXCR; each CDR3 protein has one entry. Of about 48,000 distinct CDR3 sequences listed, 70% to 80% are singletons. On this clonotype: The antigen is unknown. An end of the junction differs from the germline gene, which may be a read error.

Germline assignment: CDR1 SGHAT and CDR2 FQNNGV. CDR3 length equals 16 residues. Unsorted bulk tissue of roughly 20-34 mg yielded co-extracted RNA and DNA. This receptor was taken from a man aged 35-49 years with primary liver carcinoma and hepatitis B virus infection. This chain uses TRBV11-2 with TRBJ2-1, with 12 bases lining up with TRBD2. Input material: liver tumor tissue from sampling region 3. The subset denotes: tumor region T3, left-lateral pole. The CDR3 is CASISRLAGDFNEQFF. In DNA, the CDR3 is TGCGCCAGCATCTCTCGACTAGCGGGAGATTTCAATGAGCAGTTCTTC.